The T cell receptor (beta chain) under discussion was sequenced for a study of tumor-infiltrating lymphocytes in primary liver carcinoma. TCR beta cDNA came from around 500 ng total RNA, primed with a constant-region primer. Slightly modified ARM-PCR served as the procedure for the TCR beta libraries. These libraries came from three rounds of nested multiplex PCR. Rounds one and two of PCR, each of roughly 10 cycles, were primed with TRBV1-TRBV30 forward primers and a C-beta reverse primer. In TCRdb, the multiplex PCR reads were re-called with MiXCR into one record per CDR3 protein. This sample yields tens of thousands of distinct CDR3 sequences, of which 74% are seen a single time; 16% belongs to the top ten. To note about this clonotype: The antigen is unknown.

Trimming removed 3 bases from V and 6 bases from J; junction bases left unmatched: 9. The CDR3 covers 14 residues. Germline V gene sequence: CDR1 SGHRS, CDR2 YFSETQ. Study observations and caveats: Tumor region pairs shared more overlap than did tumor-adjacent and tumor-blood pairs.

From unsorted bulk tissue weighing about 20-33 mg, DNA and RNA were co-extracted. This receptor was identified in a man aged 35 to 55 with primary liver carcinoma and hepatitis B virus infection. The J gene is TRBJ2-7, the V gene TRBV5-1; 7 bases agree with TRBD2. The sample consisted of liver tumor tissue from sampling region 4. The sample's subset: tumor region T4, right-lateral pole. The CDR3 DNA reads TGCGCCAGCAGCTCGACTGGCGGGAGATTCGAGCAGTACTTC. Translating gives CASSSTGGRFEQYF.